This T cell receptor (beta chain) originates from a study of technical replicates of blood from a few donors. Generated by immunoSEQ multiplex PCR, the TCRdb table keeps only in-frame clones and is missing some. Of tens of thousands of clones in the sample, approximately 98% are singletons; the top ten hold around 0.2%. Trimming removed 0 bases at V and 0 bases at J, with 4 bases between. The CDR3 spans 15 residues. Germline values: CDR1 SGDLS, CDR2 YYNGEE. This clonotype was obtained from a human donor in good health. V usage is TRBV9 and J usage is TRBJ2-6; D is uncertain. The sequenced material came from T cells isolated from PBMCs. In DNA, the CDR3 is TGTGCCAGCAGCGTAGATAACTCTGGGGCCAACGTCCTGACTTTC. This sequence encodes CASSVDNSGANVLTF. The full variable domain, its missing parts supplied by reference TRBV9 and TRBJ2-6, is DSGVTQTPKHLITATGQRVTLRCSPRSGDLSVYWYQQSLDQGLQFLIQYYNGEERAKGNILERFSAQQFPDLHSELNLSSLELGDSALYFCASSVDNSGANVLTFGAGSRLTVL.